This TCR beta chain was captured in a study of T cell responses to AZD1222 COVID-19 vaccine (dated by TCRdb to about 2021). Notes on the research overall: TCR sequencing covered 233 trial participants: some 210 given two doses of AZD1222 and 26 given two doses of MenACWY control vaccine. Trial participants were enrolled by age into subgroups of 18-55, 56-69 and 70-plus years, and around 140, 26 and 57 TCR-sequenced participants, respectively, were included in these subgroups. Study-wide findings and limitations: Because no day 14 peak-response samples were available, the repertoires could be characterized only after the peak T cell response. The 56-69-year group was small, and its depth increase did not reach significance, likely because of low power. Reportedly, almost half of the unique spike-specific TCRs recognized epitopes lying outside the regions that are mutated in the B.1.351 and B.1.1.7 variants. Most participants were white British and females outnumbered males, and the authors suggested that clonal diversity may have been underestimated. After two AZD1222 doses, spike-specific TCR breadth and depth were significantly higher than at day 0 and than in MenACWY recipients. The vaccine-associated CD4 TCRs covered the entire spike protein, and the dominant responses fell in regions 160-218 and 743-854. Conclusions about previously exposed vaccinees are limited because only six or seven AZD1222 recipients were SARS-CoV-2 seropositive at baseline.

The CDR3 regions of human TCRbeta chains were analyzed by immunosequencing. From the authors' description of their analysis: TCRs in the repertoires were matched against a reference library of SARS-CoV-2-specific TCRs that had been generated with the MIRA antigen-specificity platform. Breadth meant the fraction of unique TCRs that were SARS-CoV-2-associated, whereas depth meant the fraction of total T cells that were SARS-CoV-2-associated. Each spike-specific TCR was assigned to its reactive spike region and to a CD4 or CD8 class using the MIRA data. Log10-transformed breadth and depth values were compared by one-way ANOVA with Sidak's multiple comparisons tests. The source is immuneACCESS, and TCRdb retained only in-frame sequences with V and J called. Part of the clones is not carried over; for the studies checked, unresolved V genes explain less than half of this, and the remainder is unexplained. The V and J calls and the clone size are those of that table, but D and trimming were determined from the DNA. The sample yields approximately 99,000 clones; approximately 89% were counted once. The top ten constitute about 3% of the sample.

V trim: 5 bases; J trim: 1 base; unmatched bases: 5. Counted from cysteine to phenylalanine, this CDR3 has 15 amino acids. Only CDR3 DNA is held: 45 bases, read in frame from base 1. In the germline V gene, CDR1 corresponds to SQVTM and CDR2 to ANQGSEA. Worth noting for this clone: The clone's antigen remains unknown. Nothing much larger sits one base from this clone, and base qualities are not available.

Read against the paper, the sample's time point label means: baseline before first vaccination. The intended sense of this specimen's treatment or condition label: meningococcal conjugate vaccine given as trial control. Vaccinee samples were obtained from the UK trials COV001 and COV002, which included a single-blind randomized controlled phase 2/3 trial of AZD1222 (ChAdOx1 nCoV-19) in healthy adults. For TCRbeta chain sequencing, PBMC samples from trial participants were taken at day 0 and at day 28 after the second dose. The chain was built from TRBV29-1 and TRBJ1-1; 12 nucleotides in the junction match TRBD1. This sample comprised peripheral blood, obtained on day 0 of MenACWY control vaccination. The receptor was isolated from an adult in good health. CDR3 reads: CSVTGTGGTNTEAFF. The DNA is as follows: TGCAGCGTTACCGGGACAGGGGGCACGAACACTGAAGCTTTCTTT.